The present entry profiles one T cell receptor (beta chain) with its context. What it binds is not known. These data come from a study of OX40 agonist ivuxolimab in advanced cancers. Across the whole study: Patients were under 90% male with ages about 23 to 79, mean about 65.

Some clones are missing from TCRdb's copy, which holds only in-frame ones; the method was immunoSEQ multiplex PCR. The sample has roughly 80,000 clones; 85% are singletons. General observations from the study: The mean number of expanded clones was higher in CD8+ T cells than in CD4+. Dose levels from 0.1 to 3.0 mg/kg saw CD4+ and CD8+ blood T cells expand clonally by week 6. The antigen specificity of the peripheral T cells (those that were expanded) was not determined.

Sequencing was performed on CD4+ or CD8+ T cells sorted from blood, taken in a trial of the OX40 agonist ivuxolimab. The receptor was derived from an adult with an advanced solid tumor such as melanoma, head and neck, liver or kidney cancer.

Here the CDR3 reads CASTQTRGIGGNTIYF. Here the CDR3 DNA reads TGTGCCAGCACCCAGACCCGAGGGATAGGTGGAAACACCATATATTTT. The chain is built from TRBV28 and TRBJ1-3; no definite D call. CDR1 is MDHEN, CDR2 SYDVKM, per germline. The CDR3 extends over 16 amino acids. V was shortened by 7 bases and J by 3 bases, with 19 bases between the two germline ends.